The 11 T cell receptor beta chains presented below share a single source sample, sequenced in a study of shared clonotypes between healthy human individuals. Sequenced by immunoSEQ multiplex PCR; TCRdb stores in-frame clones only, minus some. The sample holds millions of clones, 95% seen once. Sequenced: naive CD4+ T cells sorted from blood. The subset here: CD45RA+ positively selected. The receptors here all came from a man aged 18 to 30 in good health.

The chain links TRBV11-2 to TRBJ1-6; D gene ambiguous. CDR3 length: 15 residues. Germline loops: CDR1 SGHAT, CDR2 FQNNGV. V lost 5 bases and J lost 10, with 18 bases in between. CDR3 nucleotide sequence: TGTGCCAGCAGCCTCGGAGGAAAGGCGGCATCACCCCTCCACTTT. Its protein is CASSLGGKAASPLHF.

This chain uses TRBV28 with TRBJ1-1, with D perhaps matching TRBD1 (5 bases). Germline lookup yields CDR1 MDHEN and CDR2 SYDVKM. The V gene lost 5 bases and the J gene lost 10 bases, with 23 bases spanning the gap. The CDR3 is 15 residues long. The CDR3 sequence: CASSPPSGIGGGAFF. DNA of the CDR3: TGTGCCAGCAGTCCTCCCTCAGGAATTGGGGGGGGAGCTTTCTTT.

The rearrangement joins TRBV7-9 to TRBJ2-5; 11 nucleotides line up with TRBD1. Trimming took 5 bases from V and 5 from J; bases not matched to a gene: 7. CDR1 is SEHNR and CDR2 is FQNEAQ in the germline V gene (reference sequence). The CDR3 has 15 residues. The DNA of the CDR3 is TGTGCCAGCAGCCTCGGGACAGGGGGGCACGAGACCCAGTACTTC. Encoded protein: CASSLGTGGHETQYF.

The chain links TRBV10-3 to TRBJ2-7; a weak D match, TRBD1 (5 bases). Per germline, CDR1 ENHRY and CDR2 SYGVKD. V gave up 0 bases and J gave up 4 bases, with 13 bases separating them. The CDR3 has 15 residues. CDR3 DNA sequence: TGTGCCATCAGTGAGTCGGTAGCAGGGTCGTACGAGCAGTACTTC. As protein: CAISESVAGSYEQYF.

This chain connects TRBV7-2 to TRBJ2-7; TRBD2 agrees at 9 bases. The CDR3 runs to 14 residues. The junction had 5 bases not matched to a gene; V was cut back by 1 base and J by 7 bases. Germline assignment: CDR1 SGHTA and CDR2 FQGNSA. Here the CDR3 reads CASSLGLAGLEQYF. The CDR3 DNA is TGTGCCAGCAGCTTAGGCCTAGCGGGGCTAGAGCAGTACTTC.

This clone came up once. V gene TRBV11-1 combines with J gene TRBJ2-3; 8 bases align to TRBD1. The J segment lost 3 bases and the V segment lost 4 bases, leaving 6 bases of the junction unmatched. The CDR3 loop spans 15 amino acids. CDR1 and CDR2 (germline): SGHAT, FQDESV (reference sequence). CDR3 DNA: TGTGCCAGCAGCTCAACCGGGACAGGAACAGATACGCAGTATTTT. Protein: CASSSTGTGTDTQYF.

This rearrangement joins TRBV6-6 to TRBJ1-4, with 11 bases lining up with TRBD1. CDR1 and CDR2 (germline): MNHNY, SVGAGI (reference sequence). CDR3 length: 14 residues. V was pared by 5 bases and J by 7 bases, with 3 bases of the junction left unmatched. CDR3 region: CASSTGQGAEKLFF. As DNA, the CDR3 is TGTGCCAGCAGTACAGGACAGGGGGCTGAAAAACTGTTTTTT.

This chain joins TRBV9 and TRBJ2-2, with D possibly being TRBD1 or TRBD2 (6 bases each). Germline V gene data show CDR1 as SGDLS and CDR2 as YYNGEE. The CDR3 has 15 residues. V was cut by 4 bases and J by 5 bases, with 15 bases left in between. In DNA, the CDR3 is TGTGCCAGCAGCCCTAGGGGGGTTTTGACCGGGGAGCTGTTTTTT. This gives the protein CASSPRGVLTGELFF.

This sequence joins TRBV10-3 and TRBJ2-7, with 9 nucleotides matching TRBD1. The germline V gene encodes CDR1 ENHRY and CDR2 SYGVKD. This CDR3 has 13 amino acids. V trimming: 6 bases; J trimming: 3 bases; junction bases outside the gene matches: 3. DNA for the CDR3: TGTGCCATCAGGGGACAGGGCCTCTACGAGCAGTACTTC. It translates to CAIRGQGLYEQYF.

The chain is built from TRBV30 and TRBJ2-5; D may be TRBD2 (5 bases). The CDR3 has 14 residues. The germline gives CDR1 GTSNPN, CDR2 SVGIG (reference sequence). Deletions cut 4 bases from V and 1 base from J, with 13 bases between. Written as DNA, the CDR3 is TGTGCCTGGAACGGGAATTTGATCCAAGAGACCCAGTACTTC. It translates to CAWNGNLIQETQYF.

This chain joins TRBV30 and TRBJ1-2, with D perhaps TRBD1 (5 bases). With 8 bases removed from V and 0 bases from J, the gap between germline ends came to 22 bases. The CDR3 runs 16 residues. Germline CDR1 is GTSNPN and CDR2 is SVGIG (reference sequence). CDR3 in DNA: TGTGCCACTACCCGGACTCAGGGCGCGGCTAACTATGGCTACACCTTC. This translates into CATTRTQGAANYGYTF.